This T cell receptor (beta chain) derives from a study of monozygotic twins with inflammatory bowel disease. TCRdb reanalyzed the 5' RACE reads, giving one entry per CDR3 protein sequence and no DNA. Here the sample table reports about 450,000 distinct CDR3 sequences. Germline loops: CDR1 SGHRS, CDR2 YFSETQ. The CDR3 spans 16 residues. Sequencing was done on a sample of blood. The TCR originated in a human donor with ulcerative colitis or Crohn's disease, or a healthy co-twin of an affected twin (not recorded which). This rearrangement joins TRBV5-1 to TRBJ2-2; with no DNA, the TCRdb D assignment of TRBD1 cannot be verified. The CDR3: CASSHDGQSNTGELFF.